This TCR beta chain is drawn from a study of blood T cell repertoires in COVID-19. Study summary: Some COVID-19 samples were acute and others convalescent; all came from the United States, Italy and Spain.

This CDR3 has 15 amino acids. V was clipped by 5 bases and J by 2 bases; unmatched bases: 6. Germline values: CDR1 MNHEY, CDR2 SMNVEV (reference sequence). Under the authors' procedure: Reference gene primer amplification yielded estimated nucleated cell counts. TCRdb keeps only in-frame clones here, not all; method: immunoSEQ multiplex PCR. V, J and clone size are taken as reported in that table, and D and trimming were inferred from the DNA itself. The data show hundreds of thousands of clones, 88% seen once. This receptor was taken from a man at least 80 years old with acute or convalescent COVID-19. The sequencing sample was made of peripheral blood. The rearrangement links TRBV27 to TRBJ2-3; 8 bases fit TRBD2. The CDR3 nucleotides read TGTGCCAGCAGTCTTAGCGGGGACAACACAGATACGCAGTATTTT. Encoded protein: CASSLSGDNTDTQYF.